The following is a TCR beta chain sequence with its context. The antigen is unknown. The sample comes from a study of regulatory T cells in long-lasting Graves disease. Study-wide points: TRBV28, TRBJ1-2 and TRBJ2-5 emerged as the favored segments in persistent disease.

Library construction for TCR beta used iRepertoire HTBI primers and Arm-PCR of CDR3 regions. A single record per CDR3 protein comes from TCRdb applying MiXCR to the multiplex PCR reads. The table has hundreds of thousands of distinct CDR3 sequences, around 30% seen once; the top ten hold about two fifths. Time point noted: persistent/refractory GD, antithyroid drugs over 5 years with positive TRAb. Following extraction of RNA from PBMCs, that RNA was used to make the TCR library. The V segment lost 5 bases and the J segment 1 base; nucleotides outside the gene matches: 9. This CDR3 is 16 amino acids long. Germline lookup yields CDR1 SEHNR and CDR2 FQNEAQ (reference sequence).

The sample here was peripheral blood mononuclear cells (PBMCs), taken when the disease was refractory, from a patient treated with antithyroid drugs. The chain couples TRBV7-9 to TRBJ1-1; 8 nucleotides align to TRBD1. This clonotype was obtained from a female donor with Graves disease. CDR3: CASSPARTGWNTEAFF. Written as DNA, the CDR3 is TGTGCCAGCAGCCCAGCCCGGACAGGGTGGAACACTGAAGCTTTCTTT. The whole variable domain, filled in from reference TRBV7-9 and TRBJ1-1, reads DTGVSQNPRHKITKRGQNVTFRCDPISEHNRLYWYRQTLGQGPEFLTYFQNEAQLEKSRLLSDRFSAERPKGSFSTLEIQRTEQGDSAMYLCASSPARTGWNTEAFFGQGTRLTVV.